Below, 13 T cell receptor beta chains from the same sample are listed, as sequenced in a study of blood T cell repertoires in COVID-19 (dated by TCRdb to about 2020). Library method: the immunoSEQ multiplex PCR assay. Not all clones reach the TCRdb copy of this immuneACCESS table, which keeps in-frame sequences only. Checked studies attribute under half of the gap to unresolved V genes and leave the rest unexplained. The sample data list approximately 180,000 clones, and over 75% of these were observed just once. The top ten clones comprise 9.8% of the sample. Specimen: peripheral blood. Receptors originate from a woman of 80 years or more with acute or convalescent COVID-19.

This clone was recorded a few times. The chain carries TRBV12-3 or TRBV12-4 and TRBJ1-6; D is perhaps TRBD1 (5 bases). V was trimmed by 7 bases and J by 5 bases, leaving 9 bases between them. The CDR3 runs 13 residues. The CDR3 DNA is TGTGCCAGCAAGGGGAACAATAATTCACCCCTCCACTTT. Translation: CASKGNNNSPLHF.

This clone came up once. The chain joins TRBV19 to TRBJ1-1; possibly TRBD1 for D (5 bases). V was trimmed by 3 bases and J by 6 bases, leaving 17 bases between them. The CDR3 has 15 amino acids. Germline V gene sequence: CDR1 LNHDA, CDR2 SQIVND (reference sequence). The DNA of the CDR3 is TGTGCCAGTAGTATGGGACGTCCCGGAGGGGCTGAAGCTTTCTTT. It yields the protein CASSMGRPGGAEAFF.

V and J are TRBV7-2 and TRBJ1-2, with D possibly matching TRBD1 (5 bases). The CDR3 has 14 amino acids. Germline V gene sequence: CDR1 SGHTA, CDR2 FQGNSA. V dropped 5 bases and J dropped 6 bases, with 16 bases sitting between them. The CDR3 here is CASSSAGLPDGYTF. The CDR3 DNA reads TGTGCCAGCAGCAGTGCAGGGTTGCCGGATGGCTACACCTTC.

The chain joins TRBV5-6 to TRBJ1-2, with D possibly matching TRBD1 (6 bases). The CDR3 has 13 residues. Trimming removed 2 bases from V and 8 bases from J, with 13 bases in between. Looked up from germline, CDR1 is SGHDT and CDR2 is YYEEEE. The CDR3 nucleotides read TGTGCCAGCAGCTTCGGACAGATCGGGGGCTACACCTTC. Protein: CASSFGQIGGYTF. Filled out from reference TRBV5-6 and TRBJ1-2, the complete variable domain reads DAGVTQSPTHLIKTRGQQVTLRCSPKSGHDTVSWYQQALGQGPQFIFQYYEEEERQRGNFPDRFSGHQFPNYSSELNVNALLLGDSALYLCASSFGQIGGYTFGSGTRLTVV.

The CDR3 DNA sequence: TGTGCCAGCAGCCACTACTCGGGGGCTGAAGCTTTCTTT. It codes for CASSHYSGAEAFF. The chain has TRBV14 and TRBJ1-1; D is perhaps TRBD1 (5 bases). The CDR3 is 13 residues long. Per the germline V gene, CDR1 is SGHDN and CDR2 is FVKESK. V dropped 3 bases and J dropped 6 bases, with 11 bases sitting between them.

This chain uses TRBV5-4 with TRBJ2-7; 7 positions match TRBD1. J was trimmed by 2 bases and V by 4 bases; bases with no gene match: 9. Germline CDR1 reads SGHNT; CDR2 reads YYREEE (reference sequence). The CDR3 runs 15 residues. DNA for the CDR3: TGTGCCAGCAGCCAGACAGGGAAGGGCACCTACGAGCAGTACTTC. It translates to CASSQTGKGTYEQYF.

V gene TRBV6-4 combines with J gene TRBJ2-3, with 9 bases lining up with TRBD1. Germline V gives CDR1 MRHNA, CDR2 SNTAGT. With V trimmed by 3 bases and J by 4 bases, 2 bases remained unmatched. The CDR3 length is 14 residues. CDR3 protein: CASSDRQGADTQYF. The CDR3 region has the DNA TGTGCCAGCAGTGATCGACAGGGGGCAGATACGCAGTATTTT.

This chain joins TRBV21-1 and TRBJ1-2; the table's D call, TRBD1, has no DNA check behind it. TRBV21-1 is a listed pseudogene. The CDR3 sequence is 15 residues long. The CDR3 DNA reads as TGTGCCAGCAGCGGAGGAACAGGGGGCGACTATGGCTACACCTTC. As protein: CASSGGTGGDYGYTF.

The V and J genes are TRBV9 and TRBJ1-6, with 9 nucleotides matching TRBD1. Germline trimming cut 2 bases from V and 9 bases from J; bases unmatched to any gene: 3. Germline V CDR1 and CDR2: SGDLS, YYNGEE. The CDR3 is 14 residues long. The CDR3 spells CASSVGTGSSPLHF. In DNA, the CDR3 is TGTGCCAGCAGCGTGGGGACAGGGTCTTCACCCCTCCACTTT.

This sequence joins TRBV7-8 and TRBJ1-2, with TRBD1 as a possible D gene (6 bases). Looked up from germline, CDR1 is SGHVS and CDR2 is FQNEAQ. This CDR3 has 15 residues. V lost 3 bases and J 1 base, leaving 12 bases between the germline ends. The CDR3 loop is CASSFHQGFNYGYTF. The CDR3 DNA sequence: TGTGCCAGCAGCTTTCATCAGGGGTTTAACTATGGCTACACCTTC.

This clone was counted once. This chain connects TRBV19 to TRBJ1-1; D is undetermined. This CDR3 has 16 residues. Germline CDR1 LNHDA, CDR2 SQIVND (reference sequence). V was shortened by 4 bases and J by 1 base, with 16 bases between the two germline ends. CDR3 coding DNA: TGTGCCAGTAGTAGCCGTAGCGGGCGCGGGAACACTGAAGCTTTCTTT. Its translation is CASSSRSGRGNTEAFF.

The chain carries TRBV5-1 and TRBJ1-4; TRBD1 matches at 7 bases. Per germline, CDR1 SGHRS and CDR2 YFSETQ. There are 15 residues in the CDR3. With 4 bases clipped from V and 7 bases from J, the junction kept 10 bases outside the gene matches. CDR3 nucleotide sequence: TGCGCCAGCAGCCCCTCACAGGGGCGGGGTGAAAAACTGTTTTTT. This codes for CASSPSQGRGEKLFF.

The chain couples TRBV11-2 to TRBJ2-7, with D perhaps matching TRBD1 (5 bases). The germline V and J ends were trimmed by 0 bases and 6 bases, with 9 bases remaining between them. The germline CDR1 and CDR2 sequences are SGHAT and FQNNGV. The CDR3 spans 13 residues. The CDR3 DNA reads TGTGCCAGCAGCTTAGATCAGGGAACCGAGCAGTACTTC. Protein sequence: CASSLDQGTEQYF.